These T cell receptor beta chains were read from a single sample in a study of technical replicates of blood from a handful of donors. This table comes from immunoSEQ multiplex PCR, and its TCRdb copy is limited to in-frame clones, with some not included. The sample lists tens of thousands of clones, about 94% occurring once. Sequenced material: T cells isolated from PBMCs. The receptors originated from a human donor in good health. Both conserved end residues are part of each CDR3. Clone size is not always given. Where it is, it says once, few, many or a class for expanded clones.

V: TRBV7-9
J: TRBJ1-5
size: once
length: 16
CDR3: CASSNIGGTGNQPQHF

V: TRBV5-4
J: TRBJ1-1
size: -
length: 13
CDR3: CASSQKGATEAFF

V: TRBV13
J: TRBJ2-3
size: -
length: 14
CDR3: CASSLTGVADTQYF

V: TRBV6-6
J: TRBJ2-3
size: once
length: 14
CDR3: CASSPWTGSDTQYF

V: TRBV5-1
J: TRBJ2-5
size: -
length: 15
CDR3: CASSFSGVHQETQYF

V: TRBV11-2
J: TRBJ2-7
size: -
length: 15
CDR3: CASSLVGGGVYEQYF

V: TRBV7-2
J: TRBJ1-5
size: -
length: 15
CDR3: CASSLGQGAAQPQHF

V: TRBV13
J: TRBJ2-1
size: -
length: 15
CDR3: CASSLELGGSGEQFF

V: TRBV7-9
J: TRBJ2-7
size: once
length: 14
CDR3: CASSLGAGNYEQYF

V: TRBV4-1
J: TRBJ2-7
size: -
length: 15
CDR3: CASSPEPGHLYEQYF

V: TRBV7-9
J: TRBJ2-1
size: few
length: 11
CDR3: CASSSFHEQFF

V: TRBV28
J: TRBJ1-2
size: -
length: 12
CDR3: CASSTDSYGYTF

V: TRBV6-6
J: TRBJ2-1
size: -
length: 16
CDR3: CASSPDTGVARNEQFF

V: TRBV5-4
J: TRBJ2-3
size: -
length: 14
CDR3: CASSPRGLVDTQYF

V: TRBV5-1
J: TRBJ2-1
size: -
length: 14
CDR3: CASSPGLYFGEQFF

V: TRBV14
J: TRBJ1-1
size: once
length: 14
CDR3: CASSQVRRGTEAFF

V: TRBV21-1
J: TRBJ2-3
size: -
length: 19
CDR3: CASSKAGFVAGPTADTQYF

V: TRBV6-1
J: TRBJ2-3
size: -
length: 15
CDR3: CASSSSGVSTDTQYF

V: TRBV4-1
J: TRBJ2-4
size: -
length: 18
CDR3: CASSQGVEETLAKNIQYF

V: TRBV27
J: TRBJ2-2
size: -
length: 17
CDR3: CASSSTPGLAGTGELFF

V: TRBV10-1
J: TRBJ2-4
size: -
length: 10
CDR3: CASSGGGWYF

V: TRBV2
J: TRBJ1-5
size: -
length: 15
CDR3: CASRETGVGNQPQHF

V: TRBV7-9
J: TRBJ1-1
size: -
length: 13
CDR3: CASSLSGQGHAFF

V: TRBV7-9
J: TRBJ1-5
size: -
length: 14
CDR3: CASSLVGANQPQHF

V: TRBV30
J: TRBJ1-3
size: -
length: 15
CDR3: CAWGRGFSSGNTIYF

V: TRBV18
J: TRBJ1-2
size: -
length: 16
CDR3: CASSPTSTGEYHGYTF

V: TRBV6-1
J: TRBJ2-5
size: -
length: 15
CDR3: CASSEVFGRQETQYF

V: TRBV30
J: TRBJ2-1
size: -
length: 14
CDR3: CAWVKTSGYNEQFF

V: TRBV15
J: TRBJ2-1
size: -
length: 15
CDR3: CATSRERTIDNEQFF

V: TRBV11-3
J: TRBJ2-5
size: once
length: 14
CDR3: CASSLWGGRETQYF

V: TRBV4-1
J: TRBJ1-2
size: -
length: 17
CDR3: CASSHPFRGQESYGYTF

V: TRBV19
J: TRBJ1-2
size: -
length: 17
CDR3: CASSIGGPGQLHYGYTF

V: TRBV27
J: TRBJ2-6
size: -
length: 16
CDR3: CASSSQGRRGANVLTF

V: TRBV4-1
J: TRBJ1-2
size: -
length: 16
CDR3: CASSHGWTGASYGYTF

V: TRBV27
J: TRBJ2-7
size: -
length: 14
CDR3: CASSQGTGGGEQYF

V: TRBV27
J: TRBJ2-2
size: -
length: 12
CDR3: CASLGGTGELFF

V: TRBV29-1
J: TRBJ1-1
size: few
length: 13
CDR3: CSVETGMVTEAFF

V: TRBV28
J: TRBJ2-5
size: -
length: 15
CDR3: CASSLDRGLQETQYF

V: TRBV5-4
J: TRBJ2-1
size: -
length: 16
CDR3: CASSLPQGNSYNEQFF

V: TRBV23-1
J: TRBJ2-7
size: -
length: 17
CDR3: CASSQSSRERVGYEQYF